The TCR beta chain described here comes from a study of B cell selection in AIRE deficiency. Study-wide points: About a third of healthy-shared Treg sequences were found among patient Tconv cells. Only about 9% of a few thousand shared Treg sequences were patient-specific; 30% to 40% healthy-specific.

TCRdb keeps only in-frame clones here, not all; method: immunoSEQ multiplex PCR. The sample has fewer than 30,000 clones, approximately 96% seen once; the top ten hold around 0.2%. The sorted conventional CD4 T cells were gated as CD4+CD127+. J lost 1 base, V lost 0 bases, and 6 bases had no gene match. CDR3 length equals 16 residues. CDR1 and CDR2 from the germline V gene are SGHRS and YFSETQ. This clone was seen once. The target antigen is unknown. Source material: CD4+CD127+ conventional T cells sorted from PBMCs. This rearrangement joins TRBV5-1 to TRBJ1-1; 7 positions match TRBD1. The sequence was obtained from a human donor in good health. The CDR3 protein is CASSLARGTANTEAFF. The DNA for the CDR3 is TGCGCCAGCAGCTTGGCCAGGGGGACAGCGAACACTGAAGCTTTCTTT. The variable domain in full, completed from reference TRBV5-1 and TRBJ1-1, reads KAGVTQTPRYLIKTRGQQVTLSCSPISGHRSVSWYQQTPGQGLQFLFEYFSETQRNKGNFPGRFSGRQFSNSRSEMNVSTLELGDSALYLCASSLARGTANTEAFFGQGTRLTVV.